These T cell receptor beta chains were read from a single sample in a study of vaccination and CD4 T cells after COVID-19. Antigens of these TCRs are unknown. TCRdb itself ran the PCR reads through MiXCR, one entry per CDR3 protein. The table has about 9,800 distinct CDR3 sequences, 51% seen once. The sequenced sample consisted of CD4+ T cells from blood, cultured in vitro. The receptors stem from a human donor who had recovered from COVID-19. Each CDR3 is given without its conserved first and last residue. Fields, in order: J gene, V gene, CDR3 protein.

TRBJ2-2 | TRBV12-3/TRBV12-4 | AVLGKGERTGELF
TRBJ1-2 | TRBV29-1 | SVERTPPGGYT
TRBJ2-2 | TRBV20-1 | SARALGGLRAGELF
TRBJ2-5 | TRBV5-6 | ASSPDASLGGETQY
TRBJ2-7 | TRBV12-3/TRBV12-4 | ASSKGYEQY
TRBJ1-1 | TRBV18 | ASSPYGANTEAF
TRBJ1-2 | TRBV2 | ASSAEGEHYGYT
TRBJ2-2 | TRBV5-8 | ASRRDGTGELF
TRBJ1-6 | TRBV10-1 | ASSEGARSPLH
TRBJ2-2 | TRBV21-1 | ASSPPGTPDTGELF
TRBJ1-2 | TRBV2 | ASHSGAFGDYGYT
TRBJ1-3 | TRBV12-3/TRBV12-4 | ASTPSGNTIY
TRBJ2-7 | TRBV20-1 | SAMDTSSTYEQY
TRBJ1-6 | TRBV11-2 | ASSPGSNSPLH
TRBJ1-1 | TRBV28 | ASSLQTPNTEAF
TRBJ1-2 | TRBV10-2 | ASSDPRARAREYYGYT
TRBJ1-5 | TRBV12-3/TRBV12-4 | ASSPIDQPQH
TRBJ1-5 | TRBV23-1 | ASLAGAGEHSNQPQH
TRBJ2-2 | TRBV25-1 | ASTGLNTGELF
TRBJ2-4 | TRBV20-1 | SATLAQGNIQY
TRBJ1-2 | TRBV20-1 | SAKTGAVGGYT
TRBJ1-3 | TRBV20-1 | SARDSGRGSGNTIY